The 18 T cell receptor beta chains presented below share a single source sample, sequenced in a study of blood T cell repertoires in COVID-19. The table came from immunoSEQ multiplex PCR; TCRdb's copy has only in-frame clones and leaves some out. Among roughly 70,000 clones listed, 60% to 80% were seen once. The sequenced sample was peripheral blood. These receptors all stem from a man between 65 and 79 years old with COVID-19, enrolled during active disease.

V is TRBV9 and J is TRBJ1-1; a weak D match, TRBD1 (6 bases). The CDR3 spans 15 residues. Germline loops: CDR1 SGDLS, CDR2 YYNGEE. V was cut by 4 bases and J by 3 bases, with 16 bases left in between. Here the CDR3 reads CASSPEGDGDTEAFF. The CDR3 DNA follows: TGTGCCAGCAGCCCAGAGGGGGACGGGGACACTGAAGCTTTCTTT.

The J gene is TRBJ2-7, the V gene TRBV9; D might be TRBD1 (6 bases). The CDR3 is 14 amino acids. Germline assignment: CDR1 SGDLS and CDR2 YYNGEE. V was shortened by 2 bases and J by 3 bases, with 12 bases between the two germline ends. CDR3 protein: CASSVTGQSYEQYF. In DNA, the CDR3 is TGTGCCAGCAGCGTCACAGGACAGAGCTACGAGCAGTACTTC.

A few counts support this clone. The chain couples TRBV19 to TRBJ2-3; possible D gene TRBD2, 6 bases. Looked up from germline, CDR1 is LNHDA and CDR2 is SQIVND (reference sequence). The V and J ends lost 9 bases and 1 base respectively, with 17 bases between them. The length of the CDR3 is 15 residues. The CDR3 spells CASRRDFYGTDTQYF. CDR3 bases: TGTGCCAGCCGCCGGGACTTTTATGGCACAGATACGCAGTATTTT.

The chain is built from TRBV5-6 and TRBJ2-7; 9 bases are a match to TRBD2. J gave up 5 bases and V 4 bases, and 13 bases lay outside the gene matches. Per the germline V gene, CDR1 is SGHDT and CDR2 is YYEEEE. CDR3 size: 16 residues. The CDR3 bases are TGTGCCAGCAGCGTTGGGGTAGCGGGAGATTTCGACGAGCAGTACTTC. As protein: CASSVGVAGDFDEQYF. Drawing the rest from reference TRBV5-6 and TRBJ2-7, the complete variable domain is DAGVTQSPTHLIKTRGQQVTLRCSPKSGHDTVSWYQQALGQGPQFIFQYYEEEERQRGNFPDRFSGHQFPNYSSELNVNALLLGDSALYLCASSVGVAGDFDEQYFGPGTRLTVT.

Turning to this clone: Within the sample, other DNA sequences also encode this same CDR3. The chain links TRBV9 to TRBJ2-1; TRBD2 matches 7 bases. Germline V gene sequence: CDR1 SGDLS, CDR2 YYNGEE. The CDR3 has 14 amino acids. V lost 2 bases to trimming and J lost 6 bases; unmatched junction nucleotides: 5. The CDR3 DNA reads as TGTGCCAGCAGCGTTGCGGGAGTGGGCAATGAGCAGTTCTTC. Residues: CASSVAGVGNEQFF.

The V call is TRBV7-3, the J call TRBJ1-1; 7 bases are shared with TRBD1. The CDR3 has 13 residues. Germline V lookup: CDR1 SGHTA, CDR2 FQGTGA. With 3 bases clipped from V and 7 bases from J, the junction kept 5 bases outside the gene matches. The CDR3 DNA follows: TGTGCCAGCAGCTTGGGCAGGGGGAATGAAGCTTTCTTT. It codes for CASSLGRGNEAFF.

V gene TRBV28 combines with J gene TRBJ2-7; 8 bases align to TRBD1. This CDR3 is built from 14 residues. Germline trimming cut 3 bases from V and 0 bases from J; bases unmatched to any gene: 1. Germline-derived CDR1 and CDR2 are MDHEN and SYDVKM. The CDR3 bases are TGTGCCAGCAGTTTGGACAGGGCCTCCTACGAGCAGTACTTC. Translating it yields CASSLDRASYEQYF.

This clone was seen a single time. The V and J genes are TRBV7-3 and TRBJ2-1, with D maybe TRBD2 (6 bases). The CDR3 has 14 amino acids. Trimming stripped 2 bases from V and 9 bases from J, with 14 bases between. CDR1 is SGHTA and CDR2 is FQGTGA in the germline V gene. This CDR3 is CASSLSRAGSEQFF. Written as DNA, the CDR3 is TGTGCCAGCAGCTTATCCAGGGCGGGAAGTGAGCAGTTCTTC. The full variable domain, in which reference TRBV7-3 and TRBJ2-1 provide the parts outside the CDR3, is GAGVSQTPSNKVTEKGKYVELRCDPISGHTALYWYRQSLGQGPEFLIYFQGTGAADDSGLPNDRFFAVRPEGSVSTLKIQRTERGDSAVYLCASSLSRAGSEQFFGPGTRLTVL.

This clone was observed a few times. V usage is TRBV19 and J usage is TRBJ1-5; D might be TRBD1 (5 bases). The ends were cut back, 5 bases at V and 0 bases at J, with 11 bases in the middle. The length of the CDR3 is 15 residues. Per germline, CDR1 LNHDA and CDR2 SQIVND (reference sequence). The CDR3 sequence is CASSRTRSSNQPQHF. For the CDR3, the DNA is TGTGCCAGTAGTCGGACAAGGAGTAGCAATCAGCCCCAGCATTTT. Combining the CDR3 with reference TRBV19 and TRBJ1-5 gives the whole variable domain DGGITQSPKYLFRKEGQNVTLSCEQNLNHDAMYWYRQDPGQGLRLIYYSQIVNDFQKGDIAEGYSVSREKKESFPLTVTSAQKNPTAFYLCASSRTRSSNQPQHFGDGTRLSIL.

About this clone: An end of the junction differs from the germline gene, which may be a read error. The gene calls are TRBV29-1 and TRBJ2-5; a possible D gene is TRBD2 (5 bases). In germline, CDR1 is SQVTM, CDR2 ANQGSEA. The CDR3 spans 15 residues. The DNA for the CDR3 is TGCGGCGTTGATCCGTTAGCGCAAACTCAAGAGACCCAGTACTTC. Its protein product is CGVDPLAQTQETQYF. Full variable domain (missing parts from reference TRBV29-1 and TRBJ2-5): SAVISQKPSRDICQRGTSLTIQCQVDSQVTMMFWYRQQPGQSLTLIATANQGSEATYESGFVIDKFPISRPNLTFSTLTVSNMSPEDSSIYLCGVDPLAQTQETQYFGPGTRLLVL.

This chain links TRBV4-2 with TRBJ2-1, with D perhaps TRBD2 (5 bases). The V gene lost 1 base and the J gene lost 6 bases, with 13 bases spanning the gap. CDR3 length: 15 amino acids. Germline V gene sequence: CDR1 LGHNA, CDR2 YNFKEQ. The CDR3 region has the DNA TGTGCCAGCAGCCAAGGGGAGCTCGGTCGCAATGAGCAGTTCTTC. Translation gives CASSQGELGRNEQFF.

The chain uses TRBV2 and TRBJ2-5; 12 nucleotides agree with TRBD1. V was clipped by 0 bases and J by 5 bases; unmatched bases: 4. From germline, CDR1 is SNHLY and CDR2 FYNNEI. The CDR3 is 16 amino acids. Here the CDR3 DNA reads TGTGCCAGCAGTGAAGCCGGGACAGGGGGCGGGGAGACCCAGTACTTC. Its translation is CASSEAGTGGGETQYF.

The chain links TRBV10-3 to TRBJ1-5; 7 bases are shared with TRBD1. V was clipped by 4 bases and J by 3 bases; unmatched bases: 3. Germline V lookup: CDR1 ENHRY, CDR2 SYGVKD. The CDR3 is made up of 14 amino acids. This CDR3 is CAISGQGSNQPQHF. In nucleotides, the CDR3 is TGTGCCATCAGTGGACAGGGTTCCAATCAGCCCCAGCATTTT.

The genes are TRBV9 and TRBJ2-1, with D tentatively TRBD2 (7 bases). Trimming took off 3 bases at V and 0 bases at J, with 13 bases between the two ends. The CDR3 covers 16 residues. Germline V CDR1 and CDR2: SGDLS, YYNGEE. This chain's CDR3 is CASSARGGPSYNEQFF. CDR3 DNA: TGTGCCAGCAGCGCGAGGGGGGGCCCCTCCTACAATGAGCAGTTCTTC.

This clone showed up just once. The chain recombines TRBV7-2 with TRBJ2-1; 12 bases match TRBD2. CDR3 length equals 16 residues. Germline lookup yields CDR1 SGHTA and CDR2 FQGNSA. The V gene end was trimmed by 5 bases and the J gene end by 2 bases; junction bases not matched to a gene: 4. The CDR3 sequence: CASSLLAGGTYNEQFF. CDR3 coding DNA: TGTGCCAGCAGCCTGCTAGCGGGAGGGACCTACAATGAGCAGTTCTTC.

The chain is built from TRBV18 and TRBJ2-3; 7 bases align to TRBD1. The CDR3 is 15 residues long. Germline values: CDR1 KGHSH, CDR2 LQKENI. V lost 1 base to trimming and J lost 4 bases; unmatched junction nucleotides: 5. CDR3 nucleotides: TGTGCCAGCTCACCACGACAGGGCGGACCAGATACGCAGTATTTT. Translating it yields CASSPRQGGPDTQYF.

This chain uses TRBV18 with TRBJ1-1, with D uncertain. CDR1 is KGHSH and CDR2 is LQKENI in the germline V gene. The CDR3 runs 14 residues. Trimming removed 1 base at V and 11 bases at J, with 17 bases between. This CDR3 reads CASSPLGVAPGAFF. The CDR3 bases are TGTGCCAGCTCACCACTCGGGGTGGCGCCTGGGGCTTTCTTT.

The CDR3 DNA is TGCAGCGTTGAGGTACAGGGATTGCCCTACGAGCAGTACTTC. Translating it yields CSVEVQGLPYEQYF. The chain is built from TRBV29-1 and TRBJ2-7, with a possible D match to TRBD1 (6 bases). This CDR3 has 14 amino acids. Trimming took off 3 bases at V and 2 bases at J, with 14 bases between the two ends. Germline lookup yields CDR1 SQVTM and CDR2 ANQGSEA.